This T cell receptor (beta chain) was captured by sequencing in a study of OX40 agonist ivuxolimab in advanced cancers. Germline V gene data show CDR1 as SEHNR and CDR2 as FQNEAQ (reference sequence). The CDR3 has 14 amino acids. With V trimmed by 4 bases and J by 11 bases, 10 bases remained unmatched. Assay: immunoSEQ multiplex PCR; the TCRdb copy retains only in-frame clones and omits some. This table holds some 39,000 clones, approximately 89% found once. V gene TRBV7-9 combines with J gene TRBJ1-4; 7 bases align to TRBD1. This clonotype originated in an adult with an advanced solid tumor such as melanoma, head and neck, liver or kidney cancer. The specimen was CD4+ or CD8+ T cells sorted from blood, collected in a trial of the OX40 agonist ivuxolimab. The CDR3 DNA reads as TGTGCCAGCAGCTACGGACAGGCCTTAGGGAAACTGTTTTTT. Encoded protein: CASSYGQALGKLFF.